This T cell receptor beta chain derives from a study of T cells in Graves' hyperthyroidism and ophthalmopathy. CDR3 length equals 13 residues. Between the trimmed V and J ends, which lost 6 bases and 1 base, there was a span of 9 bases. CDR1 and CDR2 (germline): MNHEY, SVGEGT. This clonotype has a count of ten or more. There were TCR beta CDR3 regions amplified from RNA transcripts. TCR CDR3 underwent first-round RT-PCR with the HTBI primer set. TCRdb passed the multiplex PCR reads through MiXCR, listing each CDR3 protein once. The table lists about 210,000 distinct CDR3 sequences, over 15% of them singletons, with roughly 50% in the top ten.

Material: blood. This chain uses TRBV6-2 or TRBV6-3 with TRBJ1-1; possibly TRBD1 for D (6 bases). The sequence was obtained from a man aged 50-60 years with Graves' hyperthyroidism. CDR3 nucleotide sequence: TGTGCCAGCAGAAAGACAGGGAACACTGAAGCTTTCTTT. It yields the protein CASRKTGNTEAFF.